Below, 4 T cell receptor beta chains from the same sample are listed, as sequenced in a study of memory CD4+ T cells and cytomegalovirus serostatus. Single viable CD3+CD4+CD8-CD45RO+ cells were sorted as the memory CD4+ T cells. TCRdb's table, derived via immunoSEQ multiplex PCR, lists solely in-frame clones and lacks some. The sample has around 60,000 clones, under 90% seen once. The source material was memory CD4+ T cells from blood. Receptor source: an adult in good health and CMV-seronegative. Some clones in this sample may be carry-over from other donors' samples.

V is TRBV27 and J is TRBJ1-5, with TRBD1 matching over 7 bases. Germline lookup yields CDR1 MNHEY and CDR2 SMNVEV (reference sequence). Trimming removed 4 bases from V and 4 bases from J; junction bases left unmatched: 1. This CDR3 has 13 amino acids. CDR3 in DNA: TGTGCCAGCAGTTGGGACAGAAATCAGCCCCAGCATTTT. Its protein is CASSWDRNQPQHF.

V is TRBV30 and J is TRBJ2-7, with D possibly TRBD2 on 5 matching bases. The germline V gene encodes CDR1 GTSNPN and CDR2 SVGIG (reference sequence). The length of the CDR3 is 11 residues. V was trimmed by 5 bases and J by 4 bases, leaving 9 bases between them. The CDR3 sequence is CAWRLAYEQYF. The CDR3 nucleotides are TGTGCCTGGCGGCTAGCTTACGAGCAGTACTTC.

V and J are TRBV10-1 and TRBJ2-1; D remains unclear. CDR3 length: 13 amino acids. CDR1 WNHNN and CDR2 SYGVQD come from the germline V gene (reference sequence). Trimming stripped 9 bases from V and 5 bases from J, with 14 bases between. The CDR3, as DNA: TGCGCCAGTAATACTTTCTATCACAATGAGCAGTTCTTC. It translates to CASNTFYHNEQFF.

The CDR3 protein is CASSSPWGGAYGYTF. The CDR3 DNA follows: TGTGCCAGCAGTTCGCCTTGGGGGGGCGCCTATGGCTACACCTTC. This rearrangement joins TRBV6-5 to TRBJ1-2; D is possibly TRBD1 (6 bases). V was pared by 4 bases and J by 4 bases, with 16 bases between. The germline V gene has CDR1 MNHEY and CDR2 SVGAGI. This CDR3 is 15 amino acids long.